One sample yielded the 27 T cell receptor beta chains listed below, sequenced in a study of cytomegalovirus exposure and HLA in healthy donors. Produced via immunoSEQ multiplex PCR; TCRdb's table is partial and in-frame only. The sample has tens of thousands of clones; approximately 97% are singletons. The source material was PBMCs. These receptors were obtained from a woman aged 18-29 years in good health and CMV-seropositive.

The chain uses TRBV27 and TRBJ1-3; the D is unclear. V was shortened by 3 bases and J by 0 bases, with 6 bases between the two germline ends. The CDR3 is made up of 14 amino acids. In germline, CDR1 is MNHEY, CDR2 SMNVEV (reference sequence). The DNA for the CDR3 is TGTGCCAGCAGTTTGAGTCGCTCTGGAAACACCATATATTTT. Its protein product is CASSLSRSGNTIYF.

The rearrangement links TRBV7-8 to TRBJ2-3; maybe TRBD2 (6 bases). CDR3 length: 14 residues. V was cut by 3 bases and J by 0 bases, with 7 bases left in between. Per the germline V gene, CDR1 is SGHVS and CDR2 is FQNEAQ. CDR3 nucleotide sequence: TGTGCCAGCAGCTTTAGCGGTAGCACAGATACGCAGTATTTT. Its protein product is CASSFSGSTDTQYF.

The chain carries TRBV27 and TRBJ2-7; 10 bases match TRBD2. This CDR3 region has 16 residues. The J segment lost 1 base and the V segment lost 5 bases, leaving 8 bases of the junction unmatched. Germline values: CDR1 MNHEY, CDR2 SMNVEV (reference sequence). The CDR3 sequence is CASSQLAGKLSYEQYF. CDR3 DNA sequence: TGTGCCAGCAGTCAACTAGCGGGGAAATTGTCCTACGAGCAGTACTTC.

V and J are TRBV5-1 and TRBJ1-2; D gene ambiguous. The CDR3 spans 13 residues. V lost 5 bases, J lost 0 bases, and 8 bases lay in between. Germline values: CDR1 SGHRS, CDR2 YFSETQ. The DNA of the CDR3 is TGCGCCAGCAGTTCCGGGACTAACTATGGCTACACCTTC. Translated, it gives CASSSGTNYGYTF.

This clone was seen just once. The junction departs from germline at one end; a sequencing error may be responsible. The chain is built from TRBV30 and TRBJ1-2; D is unclear. This CDR3 is 12 amino acids long. Per germline, CDR1 GTSNPN and CDR2 SVGIG (reference sequence). CDR3 loop: CAWTEANYSYTF. The CDR3 DNA sequence: TGTGCCTGGACAGAAGCTAACTATAGCTACACCTTC.

The genes are TRBV6-1 and TRBJ2-7, with D possibly being TRBD2 (6 bases). The germline V gene has CDR1 MNHNS and CDR2 SASEGT. The V end lost 8 bases, the J end lost 5 bases, and 10 bases lay between the germline ends. The CDR3 length is 11 residues. The CDR3 here is CASGRWDEQYF. The DNA of the CDR3 is TGTGCCAGCGGGAGGTGGGACGAGCAGTACTTC.

Written as DNA, the CDR3 is TGTGCCTGGAGACCTATACCCTACGAGCAGTACTTC. This gives the protein CAWRPIPYEQYF. The chain recombines TRBV30 with TRBJ2-7; D gene unclear. This CDR3 contains 12 residues. The germline V and J ends were trimmed by 3 bases and 2 bases, with 8 bases remaining between them. In germline, CDR1 is GTSNPN, CDR2 SVGIG (reference sequence).

The genes are TRBV29-1 and TRBJ2-3; D is perhaps TRBD2 (6 bases). Trimming cost V 4 bases and J 5 bases, with 10 bases left between them. The V gene's germline CDR1 is SQVTM and CDR2 ANQGSEA. The CDR3 is 12 residues long. The CDR3 region has the DNA TGCAGCGTTGCTCAGGGAGGAGATACGCAGTATTTT. Translating it yields CSVAQGGDTQYF.

J is TRBJ2-5 and V is TRBV28; TRBD2 aligns across 10 bases. Germline V gene data show CDR1 as MDHEN and CDR2 as SYDVKM. CDR3 length equals 16 residues. V shed 3 bases, J shed 5 bases, and the junction held 9 bases outside the gene matches. This CDR3 reads CASSFPLAGDDETQYF. In nucleotides, the CDR3 is TGTGCCAGCAGTTTCCCCCTAGCGGGAGACGATGAGACCCAGTACTTC.

This sequence joins TRBV6-5 and TRBJ1-6; 7 bases agree with TRBD1. The germline gives CDR1 MNHEY, CDR2 SVGAGI. Trimming at V came to 7 bases and at J to 6 bases, leaving 6 bases not matched to a gene. The CDR3 consists of 14 residues. The CDR3 is CASMWAGGNSPLHF. The CDR3 nucleotides read TGTGCCAGCATGTGGGCAGGGGGTAATTCACCCCTCCACTTT.

The chain has TRBV6-1 and TRBJ2-3, with TRBD2 matching over 13 bases. V lost 1 base to trimming and J lost 5 bases; unmatched junction nucleotides: 3. CDR1 and CDR2 from the germline V gene are MNHNS and SASEGT. The CDR3 extends over 16 amino acids. CDR3 in amino acids: CASSEVRLAGGDTQYF. CDR3 bases: TGTGCCAGCAGTGAAGTAAGACTAGCGGGAGGAGATACGCAGTATTTT.

This clone was seen only once. This chain uses TRBV2 with TRBJ1-1; unclear D gene. With 8 bases removed from V and 12 bases from J, the gap between germline ends came to 7 bases. The CDR3 is made up of 8 amino acids. Germline values: CDR1 SNHLY, CDR2 FYNNEI. The DNA for the CDR3 is TGTGCCAGCCTCGGGACTTTCTTT. The encoded protein is CASLGTFF.

This clone was recorded once. The J gene is TRBJ2-5, the V gene TRBV9; 9 positions match TRBD1. In germline, CDR1 is SGDLS, CDR2 YYNGEE. V was clipped by 0 bases and J by 1 base; unmatched bases: 4. The CDR3 is 16 amino acids. Here the CDR3 DNA reads TGTGCCAGCAGCGTAGCGACAGGGGGGCTCCAAGAGACCCAGTACTTC. Its protein is CASSVATGGLQETQYF. Supplemented by reference TRBV9 and TRBJ2-5, the full variable domain reads DSGVTQTPKHLITATGQRVTLRCSPRSGDLSVYWYQQSLDQGLQFLIQYYNGEERAKGNILERFSAQQFPDLHSELNLSSLELGDSALYFCASSVATGGLQETQYFGPGTRLLVL.

The J gene is TRBJ1-2, the V gene TRBV4-1; D is possibly TRBD1 (6 bases). The CDR3 consists of 14 residues. Trimming took 3 bases from V and 9 from J, leaving 17 bases between them. Per germline, CDR1 MGHRA and CDR2 YSYEKL. CDR3 protein: CASSHSRTEDRYTF. Here the CDR3 DNA reads TGCGCCAGCAGCCATAGCAGGACAGAGGATCGCTACACCTTC.

The chain has TRBV2 and TRBJ2-5; tentative D call: TRBD2 (6 bases). In germline, CDR1 is SNHLY, CDR2 FYNNEI. The CDR3 covers 16 residues. V gave up 4 bases and J gave up 5 bases, with 20 bases separating them. This CDR3 is CASSALRLVGGETQYF. The CDR3 coding sequence is TGTGCCAGCAGTGCCCTTCGACTAGTCGGTGGGGAGACCCAGTACTTC. Full variable domain (missing parts from reference TRBV2 and TRBJ2-5): EPEVTQTPSHQVTQMGQEVILRCVPISNHLYFYWYRQILGQKVEFLVSFYNNEISEKSEIFDDQFSVERPDGSNFTLKIRSTKLEDSAMYFCASSALRLVGGETQYFGPGTRLLVL.

CDR3 region: CASSKTSGAIGEFF. For the CDR3, the DNA is TGTGCCAGCAGTAAGACTAGCGGGGCTATTGGGGAGTTCTTC. The rearrangement uses TRBV2 and TRBJ2-1; 11 bases line up with TRBD2. The V and J ends lost 5 bases and 14 bases, in that order; junction bases with no gene match: 11. The CDR3 is 14 amino acids. CDR1 and CDR2 (germline): SNHLY, FYNNEI. The full variable domain, in which reference TRBV2 and TRBJ2-1 provide the parts outside the CDR3, is EPEVTQTPSHQVTQMGQEVILRCVPISNHLYFYWYRQILGQKVEFLVSFYNNEISEKSEIFDDQFSVERPDGSNFTLKIRSTKLEDSAMYFCASSKTSGAIGEFFGPGTRLTVL.

The V gene is TRBV6-6, the J gene TRBJ1-2; 7 bases line up with TRBD1. Germline assignment: CDR1 MNHNY and CDR2 SVGAGI (reference sequence). The ends lost 4 bases at V and 10 bases at J; junction bases unmatched: 12. This CDR3 region has 14 residues. The CDR3 spells CASSSSDRVASYTF. DNA for the CDR3: TGTGCCAGCAGTTCGAGTGACAGGGTAGCCTCCTACACCTTC.

The J gene is TRBJ1-2, the V gene TRBV10-3, with D unclear. The CDR3 loop spans 11 amino acids. Trimming removed 11 bases at V and 2 bases at J, with 9 bases between. Germline V gives CDR1 ENHRY, CDR2 SYGVKD. The CDR3 DNA reads as TGTGCCTCTAAGCAAAACTATGGCTACACCTTC. As protein: CASKQNYGYTF.

The V gene is TRBV6-5, the J gene TRBJ1-5; possible D gene TRBD1, 5 bases. CDR1 is MNHEY and CDR2 is SVGAGI in the germline V gene. Trimming pared 0 bases from V and 7 bases from J, leaving 10 bases between. There are 14 residues in the CDR3. The CDR3 loop reads CASSYSGEEQPQHF. The CDR3, as DNA: TGTGCCAGCAGTTACTCAGGGGAGGAACAGCCCCAGCATTTT.

The chain combines TRBV6-1 with TRBJ1-5; 9 positions agree with TRBD1. V lost 3 bases to trimming and J lost 4 bases; unmatched junction nucleotides: 7. Germline V gene sequence: CDR1 MNHNS, CDR2 SASEGT. The CDR3 has 16 residues. CDR3 loop: CASSEDRGWQNQPQHF. In DNA, the CDR3 is TGTGCCAGCAGTGAGGACAGGGGATGGCAGAATCAGCCCCAGCATTTT.

The chain combines TRBV5-6 with TRBJ2-1; unclear D gene. The V and J ends lost 1 base and 7 bases respectively, with 18 bases between them. The CDR3 sequence is 16 residues long. CDR1 is SGHDT, CDR2 YYEEEE, per germline. The CDR3 sequence: CASSLYAAIGGNEQFF. CDR3 bases: TGTGCCAGCAGCTTGTACGCGGCAATAGGTGGGAATGAGCAGTTCTTC.

The V call is TRBV6-6, the J call TRBJ2-7, with 7 bases aligning to TRBD1. Trimming cost V 0 bases and J 2 bases; bases outside gene matches: 4. The CDR3 totals 15 residues. Germline V gene sequence: CDR1 MNHNY, CDR2 SVGAGI (reference sequence). The CDR3 DNA follows: TGTGCCAGCAGTTACTCGACAGGGAGCACCTACGAGCAGTACTTC. Protein product: CASSYSTGSTYEQYF.

V and J are TRBV7-6 and TRBJ2-1; 8 positions match TRBD1. Per germline, CDR1 SGHVS and CDR2 FNYEAQ. With V trimmed by 0 bases and J by 7 bases, 8 bases remained unmatched. The CDR3 covers 16 residues. CDR3 protein: CASSLALRQGINEQFF. Written as DNA, the CDR3 is TGTGCCAGCAGCTTAGCGTTGCGACAGGGGATTAATGAGCAGTTCTTC.

The CDR3 bases are TGTGCCAGCAGCTTAGCGCGGAGGGGTACGGAGACCCAGTACTTC. The encoded protein is CASSLARRGTETQYF. This sequence joins TRBV7-9 and TRBJ2-5, with a possible D match to TRBD2 (6 bases). Trimming cost V 0 bases and J 5 bases, with 13 bases left between them. The germline V gene has CDR1 SEHNR and CDR2 FQNEAQ (reference sequence). CDR3 length equals 15 residues. Filled out from reference TRBV7-9 and TRBJ2-5, the complete variable domain reads DTGVSQNPRHKITKRGQNVTFRCDPISEHNRLYWYRQTLGQGPEFLTYFQNEAQLEKSRLLSDRFSAERPKGSFSTLEIQRTEQGDSAMYLCASSLARRGTETQYFGPGTRLLVL.

This clone was recorded once. The rearrangement joins TRBV5-4 to TRBJ2-5; 7 bases align to TRBD1. There are 15 residues in the CDR3. The V gene end was trimmed by 2 bases and the J gene end by 0 bases; junction bases not matched to a gene: 4. CDR1 SGHNT and CDR2 YYREEE come from the germline V gene (reference sequence). This chain's CDR3 is CASSFTGVYQETQYF. CDR3 sequence (DNA): TGTGCCAGCAGCTTTACAGGGGTGTACCAAGAGACCCAGTACTTC.

This clone was recorded once. CDR3 in amino acids: CASSPRDRGSGQPQHF. As DNA, the CDR3 is TGCGCCAGCAGCCCCCGGGACAGGGGATCGGGGCAGCCCCAGCATTTT. V usage is TRBV4-1 and J usage is TRBJ1-5; TRBD1 matches at 10 bases. J lost 7 bases, V lost 4 bases, and 10 bases had no gene match. The CDR3 spans 16 residues. CDR1 and CDR2 (germline): MGHRA, YSYEKL.

This sequence joins TRBV6-1 and TRBJ2-5; 10 positions match TRBD2. The CDR3 sequence is 15 residues long. Germline V CDR1 and CDR2: MNHNS, SASEGT. V was pared by 3 bases and J by 3 bases, with 4 bases of the junction left unmatched. CDR3 sequence: CASSEGLARKETQYF. The CDR3 DNA reads as TGTGCCAGCAGTGAGGGACTAGCGAGGAAAGAGACCCAGTACTTC.